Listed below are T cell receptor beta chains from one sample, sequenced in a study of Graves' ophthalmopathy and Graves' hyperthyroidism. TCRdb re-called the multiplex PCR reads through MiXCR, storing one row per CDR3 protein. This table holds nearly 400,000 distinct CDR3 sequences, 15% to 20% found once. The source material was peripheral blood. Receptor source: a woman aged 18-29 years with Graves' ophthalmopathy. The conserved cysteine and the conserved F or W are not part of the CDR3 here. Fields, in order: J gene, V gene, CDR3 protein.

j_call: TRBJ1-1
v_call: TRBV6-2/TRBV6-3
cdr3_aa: ASSYDRIQNTEAF

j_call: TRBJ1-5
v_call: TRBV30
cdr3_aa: AWSSRGYQPQH

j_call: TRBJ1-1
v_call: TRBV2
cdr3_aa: ASSEALEAVNTEAF

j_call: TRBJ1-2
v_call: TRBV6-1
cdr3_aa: ASSEALLDGGYT

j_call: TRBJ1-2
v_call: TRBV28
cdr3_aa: ASSSGQGAIGYT

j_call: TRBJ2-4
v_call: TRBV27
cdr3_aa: ASSFGTGPLKNIQY

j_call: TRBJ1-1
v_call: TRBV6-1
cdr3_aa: ASSGNGRVEAF

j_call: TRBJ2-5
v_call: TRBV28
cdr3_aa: ASQLTARETQY

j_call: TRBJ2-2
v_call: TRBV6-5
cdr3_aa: ASRRGLAGGAGELF

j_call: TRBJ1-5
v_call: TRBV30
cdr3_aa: AWSLGQGIQPQH

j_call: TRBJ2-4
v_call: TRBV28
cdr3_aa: ASSFSTGTH

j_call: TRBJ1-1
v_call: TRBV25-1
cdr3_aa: ASSELGRNTEAF

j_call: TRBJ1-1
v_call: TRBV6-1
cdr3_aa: ASRVDRGGTEAF

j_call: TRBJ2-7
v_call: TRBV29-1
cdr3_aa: SVEDRRGGNYEQY

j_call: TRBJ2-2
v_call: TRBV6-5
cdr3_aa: ASSYSSGGAGELF

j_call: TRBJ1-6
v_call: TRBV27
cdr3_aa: ASSLCTPGQGFCSPLH

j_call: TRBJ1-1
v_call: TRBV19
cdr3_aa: ASSHRQGTTGTEAF

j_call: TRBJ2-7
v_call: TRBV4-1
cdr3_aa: ASSQLRTGAYEQY

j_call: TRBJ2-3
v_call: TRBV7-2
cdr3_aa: ASSPQQGKDTQY

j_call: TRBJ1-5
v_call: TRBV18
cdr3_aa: ASSPPGQSNQPQH

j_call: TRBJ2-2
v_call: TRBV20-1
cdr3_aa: SASSSGANTGELF

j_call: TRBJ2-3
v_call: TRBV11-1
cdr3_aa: ASSLPHRVDTQY

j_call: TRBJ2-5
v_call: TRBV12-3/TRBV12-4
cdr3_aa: ASSFYTTGGETQY

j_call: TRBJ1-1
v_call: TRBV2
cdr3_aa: ASSAGRGPTNTEAF

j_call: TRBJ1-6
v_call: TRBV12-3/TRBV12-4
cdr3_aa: ASSNRAPDGSPLH

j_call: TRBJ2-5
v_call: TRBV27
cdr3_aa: ASSPHGTQETQY

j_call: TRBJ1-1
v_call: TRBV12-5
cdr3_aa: ASGLASPGSSAF

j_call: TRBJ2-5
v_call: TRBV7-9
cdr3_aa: ASVLGTSGVETQY

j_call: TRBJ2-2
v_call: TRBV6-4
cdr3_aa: ASSQNGQGNTGELF

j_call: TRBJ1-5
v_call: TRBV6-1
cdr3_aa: ASRGTGQGRRQPQH

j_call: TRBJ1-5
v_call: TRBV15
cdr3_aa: ATSETGYQPQH

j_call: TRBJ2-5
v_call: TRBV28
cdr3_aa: ASSSGVGGDLQETQY

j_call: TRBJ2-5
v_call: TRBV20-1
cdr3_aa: SATITGGLQETQY

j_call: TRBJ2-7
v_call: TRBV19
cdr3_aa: ASSIYHRDSNEQY

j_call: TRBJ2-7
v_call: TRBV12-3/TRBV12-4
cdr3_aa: ASSLAPPGQGAGGEQY

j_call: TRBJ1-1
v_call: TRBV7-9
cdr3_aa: ASSGEGAMNTEAF

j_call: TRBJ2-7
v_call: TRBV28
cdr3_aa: ASSPGAGGYEQY

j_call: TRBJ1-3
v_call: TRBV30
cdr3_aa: AWSVLFSGNTIY

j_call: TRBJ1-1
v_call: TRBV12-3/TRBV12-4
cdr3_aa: ASSPGIPEAF

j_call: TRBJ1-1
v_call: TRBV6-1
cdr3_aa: ASRGPGSHMNTEAF

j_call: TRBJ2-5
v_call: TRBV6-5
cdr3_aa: ASTHGLAGKGARETQY

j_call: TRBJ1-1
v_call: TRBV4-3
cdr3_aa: ASSQDSRFVEAF

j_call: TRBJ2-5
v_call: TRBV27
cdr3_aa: ASSLGLAGGRVRETQY

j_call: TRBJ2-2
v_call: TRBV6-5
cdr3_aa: ASSYSMEWSTTGELF

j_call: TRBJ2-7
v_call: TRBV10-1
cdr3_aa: ASSGTGNEQY

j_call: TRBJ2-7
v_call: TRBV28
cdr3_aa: ASSLGGTVSYEQY